Reported below is one T cell receptor (beta chain). Its antigen is unidentified. These data belong to a study of vaccination and CD4 T cells after COVID-19. As for the study in general: Post-diagnosis, post-COVID samples were collected after a median about 100 days, ranging 35 to 161.

The treatment here: roughly 10-day PBMC culture with coronavirus spike peptide pools or control peptides (ViraFEST assay). ViraFEST expanded antigen-specific T cells with peptide pools, then sequenced TCRs. Days 3 and 7 saw half the medium replaced with fresh IL-2 medium. The assay that was used to sequence DNA from cultured CD4+ T cells was the Oncomine TCR Beta short-read assay. Investigators obtained genomic DNA by extraction from cultured CD4+ T cells. TCRdb itself ran the PCR reads through MiXCR, one entry per CDR3 protein. The data contain around 10,000 distinct CDR3 sequences, roughly half of them singletons. This CDR3 spans 15 amino acids. V was pared by 2 bases and J by 3 bases, with 13 bases between. Germline-derived CDR1 and CDR2 are SGHTA and FQGNSA.

The chain recombines TRBV7-2 with TRBJ2-5; D is ambiguous. This TCR was sampled from a human donor who had recovered from COVID-19. Sequenced: CD4+ T cells from blood, cultured in vitro. The CDR3 spells CASSLTPLVEETQYF. As DNA, the CDR3 is TGTGCCAGCAGCTTAACCCCGCTTGTGGAAGAGACCCAGTACTTC.